Each of the 3 T cell receptor beta chains below was sequenced from the same sample in a study of OX40 agonist ivuxolimab in advanced cancers. Some clones are missing from TCRdb's copy, which holds only in-frame ones; the method was immunoSEQ multiplex PCR. This sample has approximately 49,000 clones, with 85% found just once. Sequencing was performed on CD4+ or CD8+ T cells sorted from blood, taken in a trial of the OX40 agonist ivuxolimab. These receptors all stem from an adult with an advanced solid tumor such as melanoma, head and neck, liver or kidney cancer.

This chain joins TRBV6-5 and TRBJ2-1, with 13 bases fitting TRBD2. CDR3 length equals 15 residues. The trim removed 2 bases at V and 10 bases at J, leaving 5 bases unmatched. Germline CDR1 and CDR2: MNHEY and SVGAGI. DNA for the CDR3: TGTGCCAGCAGTTACGGGACTAGCGGGGTAGGGGAGCAGTTCTTC. Translated: CASSYGTSGVGEQFF.

V and J are TRBV5-6 and TRBJ2-7; tentatively, D is TRBD1 or TRBD2 (5 bases each). The CDR3 runs 14 residues. Germline V gene data show CDR1 as SGHDT and CDR2 as YYEEEE. Trimming left V 4 bases short and J 4 bases short, with 15 bases between. This CDR3 is CASSGDLYGYEQYF. The CDR3 region has the DNA TGTGCCAGCAGCGGGGACCTTTATGGGTACGAGCAGTACTTC.

The gene calls are TRBV21-1 and TRBJ1-2; the table assigns TRBD1, which was not confirmed against the DNA. TRBV21-1 represents a pseudogene. The CDR3 loop spans 14 amino acids. The CDR3 coding sequence is TGTGCCAGCAGCGACGGGACAGGGATCAGTGGCTACACCTTC. Translated, it gives CASSDGTGISGYTF.